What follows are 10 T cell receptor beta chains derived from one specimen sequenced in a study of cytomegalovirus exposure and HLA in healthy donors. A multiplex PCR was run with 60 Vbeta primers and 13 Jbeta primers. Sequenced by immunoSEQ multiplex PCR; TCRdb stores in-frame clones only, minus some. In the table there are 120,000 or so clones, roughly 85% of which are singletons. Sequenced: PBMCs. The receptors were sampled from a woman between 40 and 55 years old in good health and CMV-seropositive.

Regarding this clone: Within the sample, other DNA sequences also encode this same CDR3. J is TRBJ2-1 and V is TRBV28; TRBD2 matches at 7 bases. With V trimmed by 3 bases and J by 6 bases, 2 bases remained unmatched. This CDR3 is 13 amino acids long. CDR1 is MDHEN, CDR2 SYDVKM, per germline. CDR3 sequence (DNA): TGTGCCAGCAGTTTGGGAGGGTCCAATGAGCAGTTCTTC. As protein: CASSLGGSNEQFF. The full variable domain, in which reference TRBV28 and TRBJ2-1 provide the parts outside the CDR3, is DVKVTQSSRYLVKRTGEKVFLECVQDMDHENMFWYRQDPGLGLRLIYFSYDVKMKEKGDIPEGYSVSREKKERFSLILESASTNQTSMYLCASSLGGSNEQFFGPGTRLTVL.

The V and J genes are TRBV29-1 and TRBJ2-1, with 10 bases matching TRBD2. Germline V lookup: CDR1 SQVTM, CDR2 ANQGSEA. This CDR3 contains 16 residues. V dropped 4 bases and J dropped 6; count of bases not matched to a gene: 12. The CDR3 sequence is CSVGYRSGRAGNEQFF. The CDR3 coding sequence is TGCAGCGTTGGCTACCGGAGCGGGAGGGCCGGCAATGAGCAGTTCTTC.

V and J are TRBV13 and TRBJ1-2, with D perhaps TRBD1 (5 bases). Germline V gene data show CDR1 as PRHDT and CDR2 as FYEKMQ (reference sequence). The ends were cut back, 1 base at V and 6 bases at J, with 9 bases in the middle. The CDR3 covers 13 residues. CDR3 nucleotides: TGTGCCAGCAGCTTAGATAGGGGCCATGGCTACACCTTC. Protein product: CASSLDRGHGYTF.

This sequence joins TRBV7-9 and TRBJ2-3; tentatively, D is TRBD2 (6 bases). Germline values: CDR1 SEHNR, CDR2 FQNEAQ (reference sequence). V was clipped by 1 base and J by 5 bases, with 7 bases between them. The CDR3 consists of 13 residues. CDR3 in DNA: TGTGCCAGCAGCTTAGAAGCGGGAGATACGCAGTATTTT. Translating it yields CASSLEAGDTQYF.

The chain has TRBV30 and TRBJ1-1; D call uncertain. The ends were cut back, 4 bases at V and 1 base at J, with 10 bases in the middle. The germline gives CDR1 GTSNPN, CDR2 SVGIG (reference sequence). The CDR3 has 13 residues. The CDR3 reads CAWIVYGNTEAFF. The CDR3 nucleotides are TGTGCCTGGATAGTGTACGGGAACACTGAAGCTTTCTTT.

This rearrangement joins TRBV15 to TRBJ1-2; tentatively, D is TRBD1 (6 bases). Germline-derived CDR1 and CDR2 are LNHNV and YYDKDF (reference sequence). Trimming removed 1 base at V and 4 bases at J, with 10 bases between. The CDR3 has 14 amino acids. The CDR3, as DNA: TGTGCCACCAGCAGAGTGACAGGCTCCTATGGCTACACCTTC. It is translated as CATSRVTGSYGYTF.

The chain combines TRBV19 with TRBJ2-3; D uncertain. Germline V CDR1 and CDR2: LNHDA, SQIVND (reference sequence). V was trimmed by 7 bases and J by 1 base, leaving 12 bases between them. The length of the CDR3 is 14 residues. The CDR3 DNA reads TGTGCCAGTACGGTACGGCAGGGCACAGATACGCAGTATTTT. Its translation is CASTVRQGTDTQYF.

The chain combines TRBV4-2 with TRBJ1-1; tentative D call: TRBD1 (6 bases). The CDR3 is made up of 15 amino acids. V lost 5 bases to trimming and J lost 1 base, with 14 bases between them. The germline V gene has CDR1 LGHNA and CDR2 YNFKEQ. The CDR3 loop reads CASSYSGTRNTEAFF. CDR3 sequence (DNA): TGTGCCAGCAGCTACTCGGGGACACGGAACACTGAAGCTTTCTTT.

The CDR3 DNA follows: TGCGCCAGCAGCAACTCCCAACGGGGTGTTAACTATGGCTACACCTTC. Translated, it gives CASSNSQRGVNYGYTF. J is TRBJ1-2 and V is TRBV5-1; no clear D gene. Germline CDR1 is SGHRS and CDR2 is YFSETQ. The CDR3 is made up of 16 amino acids. V was clipped by 4 bases and J by 1 base, with 17 bases between them.

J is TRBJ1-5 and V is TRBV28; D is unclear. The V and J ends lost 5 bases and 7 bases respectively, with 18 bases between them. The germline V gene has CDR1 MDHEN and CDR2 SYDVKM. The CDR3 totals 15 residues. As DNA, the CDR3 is TGTGCCAGCAGTCCTGAGCCCCAGGCGGGGCAGCCCCAGCATTTT. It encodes CASSPEPQAGQPQHF.